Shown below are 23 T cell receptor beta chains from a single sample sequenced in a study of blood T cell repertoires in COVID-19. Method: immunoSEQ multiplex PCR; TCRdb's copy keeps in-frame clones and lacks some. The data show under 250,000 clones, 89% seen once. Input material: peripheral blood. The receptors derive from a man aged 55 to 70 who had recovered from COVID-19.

The CDR3 coding sequence is TGTGCCAGCACCCTCCGGGTAGCCACCAGCACAGATACGCAGTATTTT. Protein product: CASTLRVATSTDTQYF. The chain uses TRBV7-2 and TRBJ2-3; D ambiguous. The CDR3 sequence is 16 residues long. Trimming pared 7 bases from V and 0 bases from J, leaving 17 bases between. CDR1 is SGHTA and CDR2 is FQGNSA in the germline V gene.

The DNA for the CDR3 is TGTGCCAGCAGCCAAGACAGGGTATCGAACTATGGCTACACCTTC. This sequence encodes CASSQDRVSNYGYTF. The genes are TRBV11-2 and TRBJ1-2, with 7 bases matching TRBD1. Germline CDR1 is SGHAT and CDR2 is FQNNGV. With V trimmed by 5 bases and J by 2 bases, 8 bases remained unmatched. CDR3 length: 15 residues.

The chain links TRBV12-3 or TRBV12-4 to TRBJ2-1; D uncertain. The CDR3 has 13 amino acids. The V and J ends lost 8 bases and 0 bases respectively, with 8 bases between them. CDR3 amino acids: CASQRSSYNEQFF. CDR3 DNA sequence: TGTGCCAGCCAGAGGAGCTCCTACAATGAGCAGTTCTTC.

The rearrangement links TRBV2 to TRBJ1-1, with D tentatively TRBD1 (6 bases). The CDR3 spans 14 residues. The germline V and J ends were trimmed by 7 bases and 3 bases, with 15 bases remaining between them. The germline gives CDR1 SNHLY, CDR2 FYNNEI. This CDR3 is CASNLRHRDTEAFF. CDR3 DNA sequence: TGTGCCAGCAATCTTCGACACAGGGACACTGAAGCTTTCTTT.

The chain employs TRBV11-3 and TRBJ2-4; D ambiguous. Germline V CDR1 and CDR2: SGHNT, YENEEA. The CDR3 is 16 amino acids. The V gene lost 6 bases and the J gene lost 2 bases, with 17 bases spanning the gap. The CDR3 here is CASSAGFTGSKNIQYF. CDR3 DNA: TGTGCCAGCAGTGCTGGTTTTACCGGGTCCAAAAACATTCAGTACTTC.

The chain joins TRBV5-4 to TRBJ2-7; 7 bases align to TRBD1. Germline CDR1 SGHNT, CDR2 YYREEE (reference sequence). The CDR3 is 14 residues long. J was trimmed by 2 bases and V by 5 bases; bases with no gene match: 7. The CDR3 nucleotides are TGTGCCAGCAGTACCGGGACAGCACCCTACGAGCAGTACTTC. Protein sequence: CASSTGTAPYEQYF. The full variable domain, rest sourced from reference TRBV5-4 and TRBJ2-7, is ETGVTQSPTHLIKTRGQQVTLRCSSQSGHNTVSWYQQALGQGPQFIFQYYREEENGRGNFPPRFSGLQFPNYSSELNVNALELDDSALYLCASSTGTAPYEQYFGPGTRLTVT.

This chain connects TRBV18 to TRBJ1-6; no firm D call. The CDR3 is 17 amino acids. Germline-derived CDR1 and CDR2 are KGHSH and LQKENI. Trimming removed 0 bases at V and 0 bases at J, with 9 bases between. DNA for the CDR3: TGTGCCAGCTCACCACCGCCGTCGAGCTCCTATAATTCACCCCTCCACTTT. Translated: CASSPPPSSSYNSPLHF.

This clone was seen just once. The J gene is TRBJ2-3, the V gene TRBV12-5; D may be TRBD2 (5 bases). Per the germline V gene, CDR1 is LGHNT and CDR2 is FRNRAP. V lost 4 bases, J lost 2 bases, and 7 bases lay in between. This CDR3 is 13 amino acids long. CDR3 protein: CASGSGDTDTQYF. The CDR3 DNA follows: TGTGCTAGTGGTTCCGGGGACACAGATACGCAGTATTTT.

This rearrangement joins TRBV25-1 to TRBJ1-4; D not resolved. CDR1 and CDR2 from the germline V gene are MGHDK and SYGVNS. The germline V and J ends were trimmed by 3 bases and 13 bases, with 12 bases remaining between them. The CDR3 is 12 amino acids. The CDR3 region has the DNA TGTGCCAGCAGTGATCGGGGATTTGCACTGTTTTTT. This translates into CASSDRGFALFF.

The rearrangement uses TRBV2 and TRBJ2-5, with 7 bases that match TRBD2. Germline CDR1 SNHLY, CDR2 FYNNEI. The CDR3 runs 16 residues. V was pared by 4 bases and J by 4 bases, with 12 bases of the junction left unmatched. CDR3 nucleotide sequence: TGTGCCAGCAGTGCCACGTTGGGAGGGAAAGGAGAGACCCAGTACTTC. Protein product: CASSATLGGKGETQYF.

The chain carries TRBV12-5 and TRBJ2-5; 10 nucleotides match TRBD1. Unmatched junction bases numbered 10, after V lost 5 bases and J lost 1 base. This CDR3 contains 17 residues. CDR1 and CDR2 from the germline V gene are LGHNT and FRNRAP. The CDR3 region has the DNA TGTGCTAGTGGTGGGGGACAGGGGACGTACCCCCAAGAGACCCAGTACTTC. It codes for CASGGGQGTYPQETQYF.

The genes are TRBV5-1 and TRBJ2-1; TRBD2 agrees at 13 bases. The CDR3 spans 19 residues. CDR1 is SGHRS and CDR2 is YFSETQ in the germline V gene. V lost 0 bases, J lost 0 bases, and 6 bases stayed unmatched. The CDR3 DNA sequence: TGCGCCAGCAGCTTGGTGACTAGCGGGGGGCTTAGCTCCTACAATGAGCAGTTCTTC. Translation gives CASSLVTSGGLSSYNEQFF.

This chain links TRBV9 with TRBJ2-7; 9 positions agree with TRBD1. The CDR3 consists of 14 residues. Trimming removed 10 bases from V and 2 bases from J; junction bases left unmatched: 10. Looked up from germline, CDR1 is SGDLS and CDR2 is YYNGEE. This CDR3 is CAQGGQGLTYEQYF. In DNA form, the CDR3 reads TGTGCCCAAGGAGGACAGGGGTTAACCTACGAGCAGTACTTC. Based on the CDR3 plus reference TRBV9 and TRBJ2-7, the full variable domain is DSGVTQTPKHLITATGQRVTLRCSPRSGDLSVYWYQQSLDQGLQFLIQYYNGEERAKGNILERFSAQQFPDLHSELNLSSLELGDSALYFCAQGGQGLTYEQYFGPGTRLTVT.

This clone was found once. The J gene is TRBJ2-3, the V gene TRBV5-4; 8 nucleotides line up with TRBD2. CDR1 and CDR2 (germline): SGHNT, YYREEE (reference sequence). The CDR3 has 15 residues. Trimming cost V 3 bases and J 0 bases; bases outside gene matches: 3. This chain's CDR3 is CASSYRLASTDTQYF. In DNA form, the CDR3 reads TGTGCCAGCAGCTACCGACTAGCGAGCACAGATACGCAGTATTTT.

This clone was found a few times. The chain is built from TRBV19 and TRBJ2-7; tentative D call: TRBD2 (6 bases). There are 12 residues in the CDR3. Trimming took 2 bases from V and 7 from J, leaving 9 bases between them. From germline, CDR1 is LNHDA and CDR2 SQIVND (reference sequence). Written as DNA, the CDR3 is TGTGCCAGTAGTATACGGGCGGGAGAGCAGTACTTC. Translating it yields CASSIRAGEQYF.

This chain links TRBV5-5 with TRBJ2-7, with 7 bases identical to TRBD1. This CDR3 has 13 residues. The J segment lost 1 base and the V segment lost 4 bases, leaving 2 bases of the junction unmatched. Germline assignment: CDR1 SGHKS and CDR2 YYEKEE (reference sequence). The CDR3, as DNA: TGTGCCAGCAGCGTACAGGGGTCCTACGAGCAGTACTTC. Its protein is CASSVQGSYEQYF. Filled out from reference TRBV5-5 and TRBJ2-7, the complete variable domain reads DAGVTQSPTHLIKTRGQQVTLRCSPISGHKSVSWYQQVLGQGPQFIFQYYEKEERGRGNFPDRFSARQFPNYSSELNVNALLLGDSALYLCASSVQGSYEQYFGPGTRLTVT.

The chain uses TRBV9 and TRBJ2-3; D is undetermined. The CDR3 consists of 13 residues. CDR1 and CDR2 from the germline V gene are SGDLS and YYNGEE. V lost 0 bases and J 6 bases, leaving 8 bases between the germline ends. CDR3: CASSVVQRDTQYF. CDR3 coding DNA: TGTGCCAGCAGCGTAGTTCAGAGGGATACGCAGTATTTT.

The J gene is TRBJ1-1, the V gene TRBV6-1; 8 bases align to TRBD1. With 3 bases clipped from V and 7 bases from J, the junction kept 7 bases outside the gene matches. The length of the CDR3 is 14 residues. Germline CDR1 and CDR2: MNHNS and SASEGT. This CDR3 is CASSDQTGASEAFF. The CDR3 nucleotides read TGTGCCAGCAGTGACCAGACAGGGGCGAGTGAAGCTTTCTTT.

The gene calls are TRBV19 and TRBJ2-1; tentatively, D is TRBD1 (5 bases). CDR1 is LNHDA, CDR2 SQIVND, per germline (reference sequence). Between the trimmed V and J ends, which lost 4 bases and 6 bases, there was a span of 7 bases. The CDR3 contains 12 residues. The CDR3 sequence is CASSSRGNEQFF. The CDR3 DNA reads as TGTGCCAGTAGTAGTAGGGGCAATGAGCAGTTCTTC. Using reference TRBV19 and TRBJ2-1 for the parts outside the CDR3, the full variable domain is DGGITQSPKYLFRKEGQNVTLSCEQNLNHDAMYWYRQDPGQGLRLIYYSQIVNDFQKGDIAEGYSVSREKKESFPLTVTSAQKNPTAFYLCASSSRGNEQFFGPGTRLTVL.

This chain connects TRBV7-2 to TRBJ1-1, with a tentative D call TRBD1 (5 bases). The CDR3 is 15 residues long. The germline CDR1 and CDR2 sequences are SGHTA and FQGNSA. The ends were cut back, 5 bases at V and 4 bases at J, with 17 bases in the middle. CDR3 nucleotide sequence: TGTGCCAGCAGCCTCCAAGGGCTGGGGCTCACTGAAGCTTTCTTT. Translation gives CASSLQGLGLTEAFF.

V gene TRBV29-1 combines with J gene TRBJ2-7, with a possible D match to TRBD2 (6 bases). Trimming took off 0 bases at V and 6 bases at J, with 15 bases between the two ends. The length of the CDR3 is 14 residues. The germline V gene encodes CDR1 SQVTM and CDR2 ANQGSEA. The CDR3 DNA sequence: TGCAGCGTTGAAGAAACGGGAGTTTTTGGCGAGCAGTACTTC. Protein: CSVEETGVFGEQYF.

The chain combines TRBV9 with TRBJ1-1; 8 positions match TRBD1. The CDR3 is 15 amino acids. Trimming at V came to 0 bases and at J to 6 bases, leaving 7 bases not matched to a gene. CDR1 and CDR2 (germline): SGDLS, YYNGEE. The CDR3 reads CASSVDATGAAEAFF. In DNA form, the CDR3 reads TGTGCCAGCAGCGTAGACGCGACAGGGGCGGCTGAAGCTTTCTTT.

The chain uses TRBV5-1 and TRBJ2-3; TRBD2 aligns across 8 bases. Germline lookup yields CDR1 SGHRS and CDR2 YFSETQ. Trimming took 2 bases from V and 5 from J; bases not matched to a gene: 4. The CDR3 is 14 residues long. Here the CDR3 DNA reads TGCGCCAGCAGCTTCGGCCTAGCGGGAGATACGCAGTATTTT. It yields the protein CASSFGLAGDTQYF.